This TCR beta chain was observed in a study of graft-versus-host responses after intestinal transplantation. A remark on this clone: Its antigen is as yet unknown.

Assay used: immunoSEQ multiplex PCR; TCRdb lists only in-frame clones, some missing. Of tens of thousands of clones listed, more than 90% were seen once; the top ten hold about 0.29%. CDR1 MNHNS and CDR2 SASEGT come from the germline V gene. CDR3 length equals 16 residues. Trimming removed 1 base from V and 5 bases from J, with 17 bases in between. The specimen comprised unstimulated CD4+ T cells sorted from spleen or lymph node cells, sampled before intestinal transplant. The V gene is TRBV6-1, the J gene TRBJ1-2; D ambiguous. The sequence came from a human donor who received an intestinal transplant. The CDR3 DNA reads TGTGCCAGCAGTGAAGGACTATCCTTGGACGGATATGGCTACACCTTC. Translated: CASSEGLSLDGYGYTF.